This TCR beta chain derives from a study of spatial heterogeneity in lung cancer. About the study: Counts of TCR transcripts in tumor regions correlated strongly with a matched bulk RNA-seq T cell module score. More than 8.5 raw reads, on average, carried each unique TCR and UMI combination.

This clonotype appeared many times. The antigen remains undetermined. The V gene lost 0 bases and the J gene lost 5 bases, with 12 bases spanning the gap. This CDR3 comprises 14 residues. The germline gives CDR1 SGDLS, CDR2 YYNGEE. Broader study findings: How many expanded intratumoral alpha and beta TCRs were present tracked the tumor mutation count, which was a count of nonsynonymous mutations.

Time point noted: sample taken at primary tumor resection. Samples were donated by 72 untreated early-stage non-small cell lung cancer patients. A unique molecular identifier was attached to every TCR cDNA molecule. TCRdb re-analysed the 5' RACE reads in MiXCR, keeping a single row per CDR3 protein. The data hold over 15,000 distinct CDR3 sequences, with about 6.3% observed a single time. The chain carries TRBV9 and TRBJ2-7, with a weak D call TRBD2 (5 bases). The sample here was lung tumor tissue, taken at surgery. The sequence derives from a female donor with early-stage non-small cell lung cancer. In DNA, the CDR3 is TGTGCCAGCAGCGTAGACGGGGTTAAGGACGAGCAGTACTTC. It codes for CASSVDGVKDEQYF.